The clone carrying this T cell receptor (beta chain) was observed a few times. As yet, its antigen is unknown. The junction departs from germline at one end; a sequencing error may be responsible. This sample is drawn from a study of read filtering for tumor transcriptome and immune sequencing. General study results and limits: Without single-read clonotypes, shared clonotype proportions correlated more between IR-seq and RNA-seq.

The library was built from about 370 ng RNA with molecular barcoded adaptors for alpha/delta and beta/gamma chains. TCRdb reprocessed the reads with MiXCR, giving one entry per CDR3 protein. The repertoire consists of 85,000 to 100,000 distinct CDR3 sequences, with around a fifth occurring once and the leading ten covering about an eighth. Germline V lookup: CDR1 SGHAT, CDR2 FQNNGV. This CDR3 spans 18 amino acids. Source material: a population of CD138-negative cells sorted from bone marrow. This receptor was identified in a donor at least 40 years old with multiple myeloma. The chain uses TRBV11-2 and TRBJ2-4, with D possibly TRBD1 on 6 matching bases. This chain's CDR3 is CASSLAPPGQPGKNIQYF. As DNA, the CDR3 is TGTGCCAGCAGTTTAGCACCACCGGGACAACCGGGAAAAAACATTCAGTACTTC.